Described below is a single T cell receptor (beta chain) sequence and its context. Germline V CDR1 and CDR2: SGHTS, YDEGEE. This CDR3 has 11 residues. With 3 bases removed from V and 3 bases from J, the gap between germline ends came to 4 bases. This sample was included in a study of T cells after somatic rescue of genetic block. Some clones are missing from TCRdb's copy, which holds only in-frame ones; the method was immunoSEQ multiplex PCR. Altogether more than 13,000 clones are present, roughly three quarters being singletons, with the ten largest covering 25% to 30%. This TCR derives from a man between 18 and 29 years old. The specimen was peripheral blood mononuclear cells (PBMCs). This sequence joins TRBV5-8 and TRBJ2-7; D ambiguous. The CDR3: CASSSYYEQYF. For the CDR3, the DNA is TGTGCCAGCAGCTCATACTACGAGCAGTACTTC.